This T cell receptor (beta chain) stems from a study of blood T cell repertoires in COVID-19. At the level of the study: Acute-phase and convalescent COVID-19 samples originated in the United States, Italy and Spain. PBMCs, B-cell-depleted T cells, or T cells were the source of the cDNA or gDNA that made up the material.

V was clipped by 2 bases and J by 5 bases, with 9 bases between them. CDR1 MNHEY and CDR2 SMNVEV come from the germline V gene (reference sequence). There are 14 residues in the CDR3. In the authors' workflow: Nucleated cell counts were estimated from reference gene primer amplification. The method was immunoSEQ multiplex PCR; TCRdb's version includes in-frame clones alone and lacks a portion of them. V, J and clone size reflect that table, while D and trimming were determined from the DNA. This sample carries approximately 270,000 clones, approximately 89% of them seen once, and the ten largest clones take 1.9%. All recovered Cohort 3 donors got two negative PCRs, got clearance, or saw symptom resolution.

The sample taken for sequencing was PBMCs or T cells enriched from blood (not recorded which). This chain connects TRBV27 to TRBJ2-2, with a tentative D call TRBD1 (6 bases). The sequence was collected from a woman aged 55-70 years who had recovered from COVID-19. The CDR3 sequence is CASSLGRGTGELFF. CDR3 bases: TGTGCCAGCAGTTTAGGAAGGGGGACCGGGGAGCTGTTTTTT.